Sequencing of this T cell receptor (beta chain) was carried out in a study of radiotherapy plus CTLA-4 blockade in lung cancer. Points from the study as a whole: TCR clones originating in tumors grew in number in blood after radiotherapy plus ipilimumab.

Libraries were prepared by immunoSEQ multiplex PCR; TCRdb keeps only in-frame clonotypes and omits some of them. The repertoire consists of roughly 50,000 clones, with roughly four fifths occurring once and the leading ten covering 11%. CTLA-4 blockade using ipilimumab, together with focal radiation, was received by patients with chemo-refractory metastatic non-small-cell lung cancer. The CDR3 runs to 10 residues. Trimming removed 6 bases at V and 7 bases at J, with 8 bases between. Germline CDR1 DFQATT, CDR2 SNEGSKA (reference sequence). As to this clone: Its antigen is currently unknown.

The receptor was derived from a human donor with non-small cell lung cancer who had stable disease on radiotherapy plus ipilimumab. Sequences were derived from peripheral blood, sampled from a patient treated with radiotherapy plus ipilimumab. The chain joins TRBV20-1 to TRBJ2-3; D remains ambiguous. The DNA of the CDR3 is TGCAGTGCCCTTAGCCATACGCAGTATTTT. Protein product: CSALSHTQYF.